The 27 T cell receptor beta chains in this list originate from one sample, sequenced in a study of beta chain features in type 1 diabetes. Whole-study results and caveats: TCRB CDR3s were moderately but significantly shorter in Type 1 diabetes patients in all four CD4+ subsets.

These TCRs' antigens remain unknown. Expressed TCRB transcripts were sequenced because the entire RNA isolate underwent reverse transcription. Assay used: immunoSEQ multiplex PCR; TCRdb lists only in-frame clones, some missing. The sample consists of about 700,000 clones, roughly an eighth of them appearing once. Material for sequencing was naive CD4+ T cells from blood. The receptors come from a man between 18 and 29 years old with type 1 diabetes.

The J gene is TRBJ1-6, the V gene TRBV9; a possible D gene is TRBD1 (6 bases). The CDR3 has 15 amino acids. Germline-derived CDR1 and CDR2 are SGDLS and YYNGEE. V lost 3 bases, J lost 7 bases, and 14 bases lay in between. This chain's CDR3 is CASSALTGRNSPLHF. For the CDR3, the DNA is TGTGCCAGCAGCGCCCTAACAGGGAGGAATTCACCCCTCCACTTT.

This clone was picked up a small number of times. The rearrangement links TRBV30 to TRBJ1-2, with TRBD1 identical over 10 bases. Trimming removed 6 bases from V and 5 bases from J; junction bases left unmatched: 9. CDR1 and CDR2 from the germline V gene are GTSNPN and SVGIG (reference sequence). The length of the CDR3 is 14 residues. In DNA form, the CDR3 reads TGTGCCTGTGGACAGGGGGAAACGTCGTATGGCTACACCTTC. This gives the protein CACGQGETSYGYTF.

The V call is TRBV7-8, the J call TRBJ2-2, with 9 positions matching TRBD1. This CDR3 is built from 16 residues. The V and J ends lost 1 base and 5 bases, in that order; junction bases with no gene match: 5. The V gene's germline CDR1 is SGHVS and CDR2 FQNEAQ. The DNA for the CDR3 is TGTGCCAGCAGCTTAGTAGGGACAGGGATTACCGGGGAGCTGTTTTTT. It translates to CASSLVGTGITGELFF.

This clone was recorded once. CDR3 nucleotides: TGCGCCAGCAGCCCCCGCAAGACTGCCCCCTACGAGCAGTACTTC. As protein: CASSPRKTAPYEQYF. The V gene is TRBV4-1, the J gene TRBJ2-7; D not resolved. The V and J ends lost 4 bases and 2 bases respectively, with 15 bases between them. The CDR3 loop spans 15 amino acids. The V gene's germline CDR1 is MGHRA and CDR2 YSYEKL.

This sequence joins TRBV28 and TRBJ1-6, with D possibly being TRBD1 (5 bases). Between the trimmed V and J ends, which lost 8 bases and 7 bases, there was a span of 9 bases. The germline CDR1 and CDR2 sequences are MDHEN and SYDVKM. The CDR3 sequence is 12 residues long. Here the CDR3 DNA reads TGTGCCAGCGAACGGGGGAATTCACCCCTCCACTTT. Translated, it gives CASERGNSPLHF.

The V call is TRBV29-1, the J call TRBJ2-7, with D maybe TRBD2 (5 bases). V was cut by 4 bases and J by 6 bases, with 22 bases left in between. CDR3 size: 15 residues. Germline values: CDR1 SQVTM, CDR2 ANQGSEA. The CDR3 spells CSVVDRRRPEAEQYF. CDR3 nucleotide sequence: TGCAGCGTTGTAGATCGACGGAGGCCGGAGGCCGAGCAGTACTTC.

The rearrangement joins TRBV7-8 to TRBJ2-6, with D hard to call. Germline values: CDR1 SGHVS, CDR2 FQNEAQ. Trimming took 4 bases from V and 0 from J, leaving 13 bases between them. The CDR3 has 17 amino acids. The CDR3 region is CASSSYFTTSGANVLTF. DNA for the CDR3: TGTGCCAGCAGCTCGTACTTCACCACCTCTGGGGCCAACGTCCTGACTTTC.

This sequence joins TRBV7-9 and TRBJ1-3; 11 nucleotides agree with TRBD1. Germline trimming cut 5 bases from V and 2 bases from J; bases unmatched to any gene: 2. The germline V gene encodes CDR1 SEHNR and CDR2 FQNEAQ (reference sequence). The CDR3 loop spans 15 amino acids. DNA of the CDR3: TGTGCCAGCAGCCTGGGACAGGGGGCTGGAAACACCATATATTTT. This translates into CASSLGQGAGNTIYF.

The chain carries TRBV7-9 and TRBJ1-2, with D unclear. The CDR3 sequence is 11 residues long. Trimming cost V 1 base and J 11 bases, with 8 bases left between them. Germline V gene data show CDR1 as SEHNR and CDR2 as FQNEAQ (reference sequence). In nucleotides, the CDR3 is TGTGCCAGCAGCTTAGAGGCTGGTTACACCTTC. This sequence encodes CASSLEAGYTF.

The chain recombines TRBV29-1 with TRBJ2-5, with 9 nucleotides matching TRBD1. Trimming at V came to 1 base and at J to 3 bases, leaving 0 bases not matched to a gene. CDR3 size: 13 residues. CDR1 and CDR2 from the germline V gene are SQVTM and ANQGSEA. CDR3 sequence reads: CSVEGTGEETQYF. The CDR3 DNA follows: TGCAGCGTTGAAGGGACAGGGGAAGAGACCCAGTACTTC.

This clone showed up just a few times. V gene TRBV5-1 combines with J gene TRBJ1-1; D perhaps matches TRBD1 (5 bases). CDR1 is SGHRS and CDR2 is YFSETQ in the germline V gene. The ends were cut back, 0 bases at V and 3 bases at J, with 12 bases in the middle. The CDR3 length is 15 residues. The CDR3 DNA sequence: TGCGCCAGCAGCTTGGCAGGGACTGGGGACACTGAAGCTTTCTTT. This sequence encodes CASSLAGTGDTEAFF. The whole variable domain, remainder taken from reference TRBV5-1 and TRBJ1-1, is KAGVTQTPRYLIKTRGQQVTLSCSPISGHRSVSWYQQTPGQGLQFLFEYFSETQRNKGNFPGRFSGRQFSNSRSEMNVSTLELGDSALYLCASSLAGTGDTEAFFGQGTRLTVV.

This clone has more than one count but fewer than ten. CDR3 nucleotides: TGTGCCAGCAGTGAACTCGTAGGGCCTCAGCCCCAGCATTTT. Protein: CASSELVGPQPQHF. The V gene is TRBV6-1, the J gene TRBJ1-5; D gene ambiguous. V lost 2 bases and J lost 6, with 11 bases in between. From germline, CDR1 is MNHNS and CDR2 SASEGT. The CDR3 spans 14 residues.

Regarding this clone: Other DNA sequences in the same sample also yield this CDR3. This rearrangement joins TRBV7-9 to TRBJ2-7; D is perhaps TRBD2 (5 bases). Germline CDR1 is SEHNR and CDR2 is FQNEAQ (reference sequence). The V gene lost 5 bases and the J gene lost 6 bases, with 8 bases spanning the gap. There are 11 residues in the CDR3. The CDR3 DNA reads TGTGCCAGCAGCCTCGCGGGCGAGCAGTACTTC. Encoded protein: CASSLAGEQYF.

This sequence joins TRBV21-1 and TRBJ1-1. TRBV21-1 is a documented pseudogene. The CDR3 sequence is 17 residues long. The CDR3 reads CASSKVGKDLMNTEAFF. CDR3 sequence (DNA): TGTGCCAGCAGCAAAGTGGGTAAGGACCTAATGAACACTGAAGCTTTCTTT.

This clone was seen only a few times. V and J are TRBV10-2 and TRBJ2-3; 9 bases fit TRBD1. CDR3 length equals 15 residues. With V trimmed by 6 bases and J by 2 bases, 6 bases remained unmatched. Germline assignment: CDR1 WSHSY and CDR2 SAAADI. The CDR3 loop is CASRQGTGSTDTQYF. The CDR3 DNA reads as TGCGCCAGCAGACAAGGGACAGGGTCCACAGATACGCAGTATTTT.

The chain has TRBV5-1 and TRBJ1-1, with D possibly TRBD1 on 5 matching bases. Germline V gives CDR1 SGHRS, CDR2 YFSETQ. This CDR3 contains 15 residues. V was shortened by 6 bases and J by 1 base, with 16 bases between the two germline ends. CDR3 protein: CASTRGEGTNTEAFF. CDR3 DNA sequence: TGCGCCAGCACCCGAGGTGAGGGGACGAACACTGAAGCTTTCTTT.

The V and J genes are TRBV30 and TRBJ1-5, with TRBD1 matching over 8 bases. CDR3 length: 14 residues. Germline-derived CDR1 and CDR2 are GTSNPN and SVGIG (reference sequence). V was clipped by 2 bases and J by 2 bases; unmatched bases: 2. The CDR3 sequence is CAWSQTGGNQPQHF. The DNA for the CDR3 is TGTGCCTGGAGTCAGACAGGGGGCAATCAGCCCCAGCATTTT.

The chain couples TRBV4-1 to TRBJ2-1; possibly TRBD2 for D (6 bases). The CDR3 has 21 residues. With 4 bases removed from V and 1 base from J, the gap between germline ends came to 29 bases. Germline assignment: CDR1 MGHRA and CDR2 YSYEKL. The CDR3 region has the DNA TGCGCCAGCAGCCCCACCCGACTAAGGACGGCGGGGCGGTGGTCCTACAATGAGCAGTTCTTC. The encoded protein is CASSPTRLRTAGRWSYNEQFF.

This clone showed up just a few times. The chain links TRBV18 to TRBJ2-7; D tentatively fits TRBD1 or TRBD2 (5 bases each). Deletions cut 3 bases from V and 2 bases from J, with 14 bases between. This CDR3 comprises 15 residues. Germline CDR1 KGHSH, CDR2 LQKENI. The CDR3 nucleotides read TGTGCCAGCTCACCTACCGGGACCGTAACCTACGAGCAGTACTTC. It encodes CASSPTGTVTYEQYF.

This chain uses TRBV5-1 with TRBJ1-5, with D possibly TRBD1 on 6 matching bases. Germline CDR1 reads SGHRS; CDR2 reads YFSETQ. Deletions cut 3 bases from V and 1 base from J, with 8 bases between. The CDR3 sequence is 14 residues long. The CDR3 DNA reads TGCGCCAGCAGCTCCGGGACAAGCAATCAGCCCCAGCATTTT. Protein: CASSSGTSNQPQHF.

The CDR3 region has the DNA TGCAGCGTTGAACAGGGATCCAACACCGGGGAGCTGTTTTTT. Encoded protein: CSVEQGSNTGELFF. The V gene is TRBV29-1, the J gene TRBJ2-2, with D possibly matching TRBD1 (5 bases). This CDR3 region has 14 residues. Germline V CDR1 and CDR2: SQVTM, ANQGSEA. V was clipped by 2 bases and J by 2 bases, with 9 bases between them.

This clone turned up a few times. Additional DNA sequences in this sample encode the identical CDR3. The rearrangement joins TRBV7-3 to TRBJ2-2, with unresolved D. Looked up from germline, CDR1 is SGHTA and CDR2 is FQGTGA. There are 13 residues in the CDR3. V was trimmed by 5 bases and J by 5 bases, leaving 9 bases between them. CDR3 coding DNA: TGTGCCAGCAGCCCAAGGGTTACCGGGGAGCTGTTTTTT. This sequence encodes CASSPRVTGELFF.

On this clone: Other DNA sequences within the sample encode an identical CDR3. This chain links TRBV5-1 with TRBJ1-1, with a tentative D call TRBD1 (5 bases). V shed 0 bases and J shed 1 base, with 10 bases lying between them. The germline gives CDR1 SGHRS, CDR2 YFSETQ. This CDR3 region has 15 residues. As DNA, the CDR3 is TGCGCCAGCAGCTTGGGAACAGGAAAGAACACTGAAGCTTTCTTT. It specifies CASSLGTGKNTEAFF.

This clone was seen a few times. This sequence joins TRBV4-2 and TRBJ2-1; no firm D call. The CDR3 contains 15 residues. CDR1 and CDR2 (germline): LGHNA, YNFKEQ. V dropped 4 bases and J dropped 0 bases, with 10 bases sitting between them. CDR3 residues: CASSPARGSYNEQFF. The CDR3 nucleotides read TGTGCCAGCAGCCCCGCGCGTGGCTCCTACAATGAGCAGTTCTTC.

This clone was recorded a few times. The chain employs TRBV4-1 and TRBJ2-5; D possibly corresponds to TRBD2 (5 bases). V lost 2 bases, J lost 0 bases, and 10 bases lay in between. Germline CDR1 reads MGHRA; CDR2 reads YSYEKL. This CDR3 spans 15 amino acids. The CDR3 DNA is TGCGCCAGCAGCCAAACCACTAGAAACCAAGAGACCCAGTACTTC. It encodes CASSQTTRNQETQYF.

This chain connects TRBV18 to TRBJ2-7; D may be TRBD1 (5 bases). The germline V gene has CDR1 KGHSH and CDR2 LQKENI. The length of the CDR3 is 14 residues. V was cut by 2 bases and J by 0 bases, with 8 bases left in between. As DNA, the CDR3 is TGTGCCAGCTCACCAGACAGTACCTCCTACGAGCAGTACTTC. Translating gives CASSPDSTSYEQYF.

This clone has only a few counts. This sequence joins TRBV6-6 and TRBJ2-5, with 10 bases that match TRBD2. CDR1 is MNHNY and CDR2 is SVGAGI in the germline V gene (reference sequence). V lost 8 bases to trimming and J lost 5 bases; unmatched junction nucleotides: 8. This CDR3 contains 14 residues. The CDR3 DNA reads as TGTGCCAGCGAGGAGCGGGGGGGACAGGAGACCCAGTACTTC. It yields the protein CASEERGGQETQYF.